This T cell receptor (beta chain) was retrieved from a study of blood T cell repertoires in COVID-19. This CDR3 is built from 17 residues. Germline lookup yields CDR1 GTSNPN and CDR2 SVGIG (reference sequence). Trimming removed 3 bases from V and 0 bases from J, with 17 bases in between. Libraries were prepared by immunoSEQ multiplex PCR; TCRdb keeps only in-frame clonotypes and omits some of them. The sample lists some 300,000 clones, 75% to 90% occurring once. Patients from Seattle were sampled longitudinally, starting during active infection. Sequenced input: peripheral blood. The TCR was taken from a woman in her 50s with COVID-19, enrolled during active disease. The V call is TRBV30, the J call TRBJ1-4; D perhaps matches TRBD1 (5 bases). The CDR3 DNA is TGTGCCTGGAGGGGCCGGTGGGGCGTGGCAACTAATGAAAAACTGTTTTTT. Protein sequence: CAWRGRWGVATNEKLFF.